This T cell receptor (beta chain) was identified during a study of blood T cell repertoires in COVID-19. Background on the study: The United States, Italy and Spain provided the acute and convalescent COVID-19 samples. T cells, B-cell-depleted T cells, or PBMCs provided the cDNA or gDNA that served as material.

This clone was observed a single time. In the authors' workflow: Reference gene primer amplification yielded estimated nucleated cell counts. Measured with immunoSEQ multiplex PCR; TCRdb has only the in-frame clones, and not every one. The V and J calls and clone size are taken from that table; D and trimming were inferred from the DNA. The top ten clones hold roughly 2.5% of a sample with fewer than 200,000 clones, about 83% of them seen once. CDR1 and CDR2 (germline): MNHEY, SMNVEV (reference sequence). The CDR3 totals 15 residues. J gave up 10 bases and V 0 bases, and 2 bases lay outside the gene matches. Seattle's cohort entered during active infection and was followed longitudinally.

This rearrangement joins TRBV27 to TRBJ1-6, with 11 bases lining up with TRBD1. Sample: peripheral blood. The sequence derives from a woman older than 75 with COVID-19, enrolled during active disease. DNA of the CDR3: TGTGCCAGCAGTTTATCGTGGACAGGGGGCTCACCCCTCCACTTT. This sequence encodes CASSLSWTGGSPLHF.